The 20 T cell receptor beta chains presented below share a single source sample, sequenced in a study of blood T cell repertoires in COVID-19. Assay: immunoSEQ multiplex PCR; the TCRdb copy retains only in-frame clones and omits some. Among around 280,000 clones listed, 87% were seen once. Sequenced material: PBMCs or T cells enriched from blood (not recorded which). The receptor set was obtained from a woman between 40 and 55 years old who had recovered from COVID-19.

The chain recombines TRBV6-5 with TRBJ2-7; 7 bases agree with TRBD1. V lost 7 bases, J lost 4 bases, and 10 bases stayed unmatched. CDR1 is MNHEY and CDR2 is SVGAGI in the germline V gene. The CDR3 totals 14 residues. CDR3 sequence: CASISLTGRYEQYF. For the CDR3, the DNA is TGTGCCAGCATCTCACTGACAGGGCGATACGAGCAGTACTTC.

This rearrangement joins TRBV2 to TRBJ2-5; D may be TRBD1 (6 bases). The CDR3 has 13 residues. Germline V gives CDR1 SNHLY, CDR2 FYNNEI. Between the trimmed V and J ends, which lost 3 bases and 5 bases, there was a span of 10 bases. The CDR3 spells CASSDMGAETQYF. CDR3 nucleotides: TGTGCCAGCAGTGATATGGGGGCCGAGACCCAGTACTTC. Using reference TRBV2 and TRBJ2-5 for the parts outside the CDR3, the full variable domain is EPEVTQTPSHQVTQMGQEVILRCVPISNHLYFYWYRQILGQKVEFLVSFYNNEISEKSEIFDDQFSVERPDGSNFTLKIRSTKLEDSAMYFCASSDMGAETQYFGPGTRLLVL.

The chain joins TRBV3-1 (or the pseudogene TRBV3-2) to TRBJ2-7, with TRBD2 matching 8 bases. The V gene's germline CDR1 is LGHDT and CDR2 YNNKEL (reference sequence). V lost 4 bases to trimming and J lost 1 base; unmatched junction nucleotides: 6. This CDR3 is built from 15 residues. CDR3 coding DNA: TGTGCCAGCAGCCCCACTAGCGGACATTCCTACGAGCAGTACTTC. This encodes CASSPTSGHSYEQYF.

This clone was detected only once. A far larger clone is one nucleotide away, so this likely arose from a read error. The chain uses TRBV6-5 and TRBJ2-7; 7 bases line up with TRBD1. CDR1 and CDR2 (germline): MNHEY, SVGAGI. The CDR3 contains 12 residues. The J segment lost 2 bases and the V segment lost 6 bases, leaving 1 base of the junction unmatched. CDR3 DNA: TGTGCCAGCAGGACAGGGACCTACGAGCAGTACTTC. Amino acids: CASRTGTYEQYF.

The chain carries TRBV2 and TRBJ2-1; 10 bases align to TRBD2. The V and J ends lost 7 bases and 1 base, in that order; junction bases with no gene match: 7. CDR3 length equals 16 residues. Per the germline V gene, CDR1 is SNHLY and CDR2 is FYNNEI. CDR3 DNA sequence: TGTGCCAGCAACCCTATAGCGGGAGGATCCTACAATGAGCAGTTCTTC. Translated: CASNPIAGGSYNEQFF.

The chain joins TRBV6-1 to TRBJ1-1; no firm D call. The germline CDR1 and CDR2 sequences are MNHNS and SASEGT. The CDR3 contains 12 residues. Deletions cut 2 bases from V and 11 bases from J, with 12 bases between. CDR3 amino acids: CASSEIVARAFF. The CDR3 region has the DNA TGTGCCAGCAGTGAAATAGTGGCCAGGGCTTTCTTT.

The V and J genes are TRBV5-1 and TRBJ2-5; D gene unclear. The V and J ends lost 2 bases and 5 bases respectively, with 10 bases between them. The CDR3 loop spans 13 amino acids. Germline V gene lookup returns CDR1 SGHRS and CDR2 YFSETQ. CDR3 region: CASSFGGFETQYF. In DNA, the CDR3 is TGCGCCAGCAGCTTCGGTGGTTTTGAGACCCAGTACTTC.

The chain links TRBV12-3 or TRBV12-4 to TRBJ2-7, with D unclear. Trimming pared 5 bases from V and 5 bases from J, leaving 13 bases between. CDR3 length: 13 amino acids. The DNA of the CDR3 is TGTGCCAGCAGTAACACAAAAAAAGACGAGCAGTACTTC. Its protein is CASSNTKKDEQYF.

The chain links TRBV18 to TRBJ2-3; maybe TRBD1 (5 bases). The germline CDR1 and CDR2 sequences are KGHSH and LQKENI. The ends were cut back, 3 bases at V and 6 bases at J, with 16 bases in the middle. This CDR3 is built from 15 residues. As DNA, the CDR3 is TGTGCCAGCTCACCCGGAGACAGTCCATGGGATACGCAGTATTTT. Encoded protein: CASSPGDSPWDTQYF.

The V gene is TRBV7-3, the J gene TRBJ2-3, with 7 bases lining up with TRBD2. The germline V gene has CDR1 SGHTA and CDR2 FQGTGA. The trim removed 1 base at V and 0 bases at J, leaving 7 bases unmatched. The CDR3 runs to 17 residues. The CDR3 is CASSLKGGTTSTDTQYF. The CDR3, as DNA: TGTGCCAGCAGCTTAAAGGGTGGGACTACTAGCACAGATACGCAGTATTTT.

The rearrangement joins TRBV7-3 to TRBJ1-2; a possible D gene is TRBD1 (5 bases). The CDR3 has 15 amino acids. Looked up from germline, CDR1 is SGHTA and CDR2 is FQGTGA. V was shortened by 0 bases and J by 6 bases, with 14 bases between the two germline ends. In DNA form, the CDR3 reads TGTGCCAGCAGCTTAACGGGAGGGCAGGGCGATGGCTACACCTTC. Protein: CASSLTGGQGDGYTF.

The CDR3 reads CASSLEWGGGNEKLFF. The CDR3 coding sequence is TGTGCCAGTAGTCTGGAGTGGGGCGGCGGTAATGAAAAACTGTTTTTT. This rearrangement joins TRBV19 to TRBJ1-4; weak D call: TRBD1 (5 bases). Per the germline V gene, CDR1 is LNHDA and CDR2 is SQIVND (reference sequence). The length of the CDR3 is 16 residues. Deletions cut 5 bases from V and 4 bases from J, with 17 bases between.

The chain is built from TRBV4-3 and TRBJ2-7, with 9 bases aligning to TRBD1. V was pared by 3 bases and J by 5 bases, with 5 bases of the junction left unmatched. Per germline, CDR1 LGHNA and CDR2 YSLEER. This CDR3 region has 14 residues. CDR3 in amino acids: CASSQRQGGNEQYF. CDR3 nucleotide sequence: TGCGCCAGCAGCCAGAGACAGGGGGGTAACGAGCAGTACTTC.

The V gene is TRBV7-2, the J gene TRBJ1-5, with 10 bases fitting TRBD1. CDR3 length: 13 amino acids. The V and J ends lost 7 bases and 6 bases, in that order; junction bases with no gene match: 3. The germline gives CDR1 SGHTA, CDR2 FQGNSA. CDR3 DNA: TGTGCCAGCACCCGGGACAGGGGTCAGCCCCAGCATTTT. Translating it yields CASTRDRGQPQHF.

This clone has a handful of counts. The chain's CDR3 is CASSFGRQGREQYF. CDR3 in DNA: TGTGCCAGCAGCTTCGGTAGACAGGGACGCGAGCAGTACTTC. This sequence joins TRBV5-6 and TRBJ2-7, with TRBD1 identical over 7 bases. The J segment lost 6 bases and the V segment lost 2 bases, leaving 8 bases of the junction unmatched. Germline CDR1 SGHDT, CDR2 YYEEEE. The CDR3 is 14 amino acids.

J is TRBJ2-2 and V is TRBV9, with 7 positions matching TRBD1. This CDR3 is built from 16 residues. V lost 3 bases to trimming and J lost 2 bases; unmatched junction nucleotides: 7. The V gene's germline CDR1 is SGDLS and CDR2 YYNGEE. The CDR3 protein is CASSARDRPNTGELFF. The CDR3 nucleotides read TGTGCCAGCAGCGCCCGGGACAGACCCAACACCGGGGAGCTGTTTTTT.

CDR3 bases: TGTGCCACCAGTGATTCGCAGGGATTAAGCAATGAGCAGTTCTTC. Translating it yields CATSDSQGLSNEQFF. The chain combines TRBV24-1 with TRBJ2-1; D might be TRBD1 (5 bases). The V gene lost 2 bases and the J gene lost 6 bases, with 13 bases spanning the gap. Germline V gives CDR1 KGHDR, CDR2 SFDVKD. This CDR3 contains 15 residues.

V and J are TRBV14 and TRBJ2-5; no definite D call. Per the germline V gene, CDR1 is SGHDN and CDR2 is FVKESK. V was clipped by 1 base and J by 0 bases, with 15 bases between them. The CDR3 spans 17 residues. The DNA of the CDR3 is TGTGCCAGCAGCCAAGCCGGATCCTTCCAGGACCAAGAGACCCAGTACTTC. Its protein product is CASSQAGSFQDQETQYF.

The chain has TRBV20-1 and TRBJ2-1; D unresolved. V was shortened by 3 bases and J by 8 bases, with 8 bases between the two germline ends. The length of the CDR3 is 11 residues. The V gene's germline CDR1 is DFQATT and CDR2 SNEGSKA (reference sequence). DNA for the CDR3: TGCAGTGCTAGTGGTTTCGATGAGCAGTTCTTC. Its protein product is CSASGFDEQFF.

A single count supports this clone. This chain links TRBV27 with TRBJ2-1; 8 bases are shared with TRBD1. V dropped 2 bases and J dropped 7; count of bases not matched to a gene: 7. The CDR3 is 15 amino acids. The V gene's germline CDR1 is MNHEY and CDR2 SMNVEV (reference sequence). The CDR3 DNA reads as TGTGCCAGCAGTTTACGCGGGACAGGCAGAAATGAGCAGTTCTTC. As protein: CASSLRGTGRNEQFF.